The present TCR beta chain was sequenced within a study of T cells in women clearing cervical HPV infection. Study summary: Cases: HPV16-related CIN3 or worse on histology, a couple of invasive cancers. Blood came at first lesion visit for cases, post-clearance for controls. Study results and caveats: Controls had more TRBV6-7 (roughly 0.16%) than cases (roughly 0.11%).

The CDR3 has 9 amino acids. V lost 8 bases and J lost 8, with 3 bases in between. Germline CDR1 reads SNHLY; CDR2 reads FYNNEI. The data were produced by immunoSEQ multiplex PCR, yet TCRdb's version contains in-frame clones alone and is incomplete. Its table lists tens of thousands of clones. As for this clone: Its antigen is not known. The read terminates 3 residues ahead of where the CDR3 ends, so the germline J gene completes it.

The specimen was blood buffy coat. The receptor was isolated from a woman between 18 and 75 years old with a cervical HPV16 infection that either progressed to CIN3+ or cleared (not recorded which). The chain carries TRBV2 and TRBJ2-2, with no clear D. The CDR3: CASQGELFF. CDR3 bases read: TGTGCCAGCCAGGGGGAG.